This section outlines one T cell receptor beta chain sequence together with its context. The data were taken from a study of CD8 T cells in Susac syndrome. This CDR3 has 15 amino acids. Per germline, CDR1 MNHEY and CDR2 SMNVEV (reference sequence). After removal of 1 base from V and 7 bases from J, the junction contained 7 bases not matched to a gene. TCR beta from blood CD8+ and CD4+ T cells was sequenced. Negative magnetic isolation gave CD8+ and CD4+ cells; FACS enriched CD8+ TEMRA. With random hexamers, 0.5 to 1 ug RNA was reverse transcribed. An immunoSEQ multiplex PCR generated amplified TCR beta CDR3 products spanning 54 Vbeta and 13 Jbeta. MiXCR, run by TCRdb on the immunoSEQ multiplex PCR reads, gives a single entry per CDR3 protein. The data contain around 180,000 distinct CDR3 sequences, about 95% of them singletons.

Sequencing was done on a sample of CD8+ T cells from PBMCs. The chain links TRBV27 to TRBJ2-1; TRBD1 matches 7 bases. The receptor's source is a human donor with multiple sclerosis. Here the CDR3 reads CASSLLQGKGNEQFF. In DNA form, the CDR3 reads TGTGCCAGCAGTTTATTACAGGGGAAAGGGAATGAGCAGTTCTTC.